Presented here are 19 T cell receptor beta chains from one specimen sequenced in a study of T cell therapy after organ transplantation. The antigens for these receptors are not known. Assay used: immunoSEQ multiplex PCR; TCRdb lists only in-frame clones, some missing. The sample consists of about 1,900 clones, about 72% of them appearing once. Here the sequenced sample was CD8+ T cells from blood, taken before autologous CMV-specific T cell therapy. These receptors all stem from a human patient who had received a solid organ transplant and had CMV disease.

V and J are TRBV9 and TRBJ1-1, with D possibly TRBD1 on 6 matching bases. V dropped 6 bases and J dropped 4 bases, with 13 bases sitting between them. Germline CDR1 reads SGDLS; CDR2 reads YYNGEE. The CDR3 covers 13 residues. The CDR3 is CASNPGAGTEAFF. The CDR3 DNA sequence: TGTGCCAGCAACCCGGGGGCCGGCACTGAAGCTTTCTTT.

This clone was counted between two and nine times. V and J are TRBV7-9 and TRBJ2-5; 10 positions agree with TRBD1. Losses at the gene ends were 5 bases for V and 4 bases for J; bases not matched to a gene: 13. The length of the CDR3 is 17 residues. Per germline, CDR1 SEHNR and CDR2 FQNEAQ (reference sequence). The CDR3 here is CASSNPPDRGRGETQYF. The DNA for the CDR3 is TGTGCCAGCAGCAATCCGCCGGACAGGGGGAGGGGAGAGACCCAGTACTTC.

The chain uses TRBV11-1 and TRBJ2-5; 9 positions match TRBD2. The J call could be wrong; TRBJ2-7 is a better fit for the DNA end. Germline values: CDR1 SGHAT, CDR2 FQDESV (reference sequence). This CDR3 spans 15 amino acids. The CDR3 sequence: CASSLFSGSYYEQYF. The CDR3 DNA sequence: TGTGCCAGCAGCTTATTTAGCGGGAGCTACTACGAGCAGTACTTC.

V and J are TRBV7-2 and TRBJ1-2; a weak D match, TRBD1 (5 bases). Trimming cost V 1 base and J 6 bases, with 21 bases left between them. In germline, CDR1 is SGHTA, CDR2 FQGNSA. This CDR3 has 17 amino acids. CDR3 region: CASSLDGSQGASDGYTF. Written as DNA, the CDR3 is TGTGCCAGCAGCTTAGATGGCTCTCAGGGTGCTTCGGATGGCTACACCTTC.

This clone has a handful of counts. The chain employs TRBV19 and TRBJ1-2; D unresolved. The length of the CDR3 is 16 residues. Germline V lookup: CDR1 LNHDA, CDR2 SQIVND (reference sequence). The ends were cut back, 7 bases at V and 4 bases at J, with 22 bases in the middle. This CDR3 reads CASTKLIRAAVYGYTF. The CDR3 coding sequence is TGTGCCAGTACCAAACTTATCCGGGCCGCAGTCTATGGCTACACCTTC.

The rearrangement uses TRBV14 and TRBJ1-4, with D tentatively TRBD1 (5 bases). The CDR3 length is 15 residues. The germline CDR1 and CDR2 sequences are SGHDN and FVKESK. Trimming took off 3 bases at V and 4 bases at J, with 12 bases between the two ends. CDR3 in amino acids: CASSHRTWGNEKLFF. The CDR3 bases are TGTGCCAGCAGCCACCGGACATGGGGTAATGAAAAACTGTTTTTT.

The V gene is TRBV30, the J gene TRBJ2-7; no clear D. Germline V lookup: CDR1 GTSNPN, CDR2 SVGIG (reference sequence). Trimming took off 0 bases at V and 4 bases at J, with 7 bases between the two ends. The CDR3 has 12 amino acids. The CDR3 DNA reads TGTGCCTGGAGTGTTAAAGGGTACGAGCAGTACTTC. It specifies CAWSVKGYEQYF.

The V call is TRBV6-6, the J call TRBJ2-7, with D unclear. Trimming took 5 bases from V and 4 from J, leaving 12 bases between them. Germline V gives CDR1 MNHNY, CDR2 SVGAGI (reference sequence). The CDR3 spans 13 residues. CDR3 residues: CASSNAVEYEQYF. In DNA, the CDR3 is TGTGCCAGCAGTAACGCCGTTGAGTACGAGCAGTACTTC.

This clone was counted only a few times. The genes are TRBV15 and TRBJ1-4; 10 nucleotides agree with TRBD1. This CDR3 contains 15 residues. CDR1 LNHNV and CDR2 YYDKDF come from the germline V gene (reference sequence). V lost 5 bases and J lost 8; bases outside the gene matches: 8. CDR3 sequence reads: CATSLSTGGNEKLFF. For the CDR3, the DNA is TGTGCCACCAGCCTATCGACAGGGGGCAACGAAAAACTGTTTTTT.

The chain combines TRBV4-3 with TRBJ1-2, with D tentatively TRBD1 (5 bases). There are 12 residues in the CDR3. Trimming stripped 1 base from V and 6 bases from J, with 6 bases between. The germline V gene has CDR1 LGHNA and CDR2 YSLEER. CDR3 region: CASSQGGDGYTF. The DNA of the CDR3 is TGCGCCAGCAGCCAAGGAGGGGATGGCTACACCTTC.

This clone was observed a single time. V gene TRBV4-1 combines with J gene TRBJ1-2, with D possibly matching TRBD1 (6 bases). Per germline, CDR1 MGHRA and CDR2 YSYEKL. The CDR3 runs to 13 residues. The V gene lost 4 bases and the J gene lost 8 bases, with 14 bases spanning the gap. DNA of the CDR3: TGCGCCAGCAGCCGGCTAGGGCAGGGGGGCTACACCTTC. Translation: CASSRLGQGGYTF.

The genes are TRBV7-9 and TRBJ2-4; D not resolved. Germline V lookup: CDR1 SEHNR, CDR2 FQNEAQ (reference sequence). V lost 2 bases and J 8 bases, leaving 7 bases between the germline ends. This CDR3 is 12 amino acids long. CDR3 bases: TGTGCCAGCAGCTTACTTGGGGACATTCAGTACTTC. This gives the protein CASSLLGDIQYF.

This chain uses TRBV4-1 with TRBJ2-3; no clear D gene. This CDR3 has 16 amino acids. With 4 bases removed from V and 0 bases from J, the gap between germline ends came to 14 bases. The V gene's germline CDR1 is MGHRA and CDR2 YSYEKL. CDR3 nucleotides: TGCGCCAGCAGCCCTCTGTGGGCGGCTAGCACAGATACGCAGTATTTT. Amino acids: CASSPLWAASTDTQYF.

V gene TRBV5-6 combines with J gene TRBJ2-5; a weak D match, TRBD2 (6 bases). V was cut by 0 bases and J by 3 bases, with 18 bases left in between. The CDR3 covers 17 residues. Germline lookup yields CDR1 SGHDT and CDR2 YYEEEE. This CDR3 reads CASSLGQNSGNKETQYF. DNA for the CDR3: TGTGCCAGCAGCTTGGGGCAGAATAGCGGAAACAAAGAGACCCAGTACTTC.

V gene TRBV28 combines with J gene TRBJ1-1, with D perhaps matching TRBD1 (5 bases). This CDR3 region has 16 residues. Germline loops: CDR1 MDHEN, CDR2 SYDVKM. V lost 2 bases, J lost 0 bases, and 13 bases lay in between. The CDR3 region has the DNA TGTGCCAGCAGTTTACAGGGATGGTCCATGAACACTGAAGCTTTCTTT. This gives the protein CASSLQGWSMNTEAFF.

The chain employs TRBV4-2 and TRBJ1-1; D is possibly TRBD1 (6 bases). Trimming took off 2 bases at V and 4 bases at J, with 11 bases between the two ends. This CDR3 is 14 amino acids long. Germline V CDR1 and CDR2: LGHNA, YNFKEQ. Written as DNA, the CDR3 is TGTGCCAGCAGCCAAAAGGACAGCGGCACTGAAGCTTTCTTT. It yields the protein CASSQKDSGTEAFF.

The chain couples TRBV27 to TRBJ1-2, with D tentatively TRBD1 (6 bases). The CDR3 is 11 amino acids. The germline V gene has CDR1 MNHEY and CDR2 SMNVEV (reference sequence). V was trimmed by 3 bases and J by 8 bases, leaving 7 bases between them. The CDR3 region is CASSLGAGYTF. The CDR3 DNA sequence: TGTGCCAGCAGTTTGGGGGCCGGCTACACCTTC.

The V and J genes are TRBV30 and TRBJ2-1; 11 bases are a match to TRBD2. Germline CDR1 and CDR2: GTSNPN and SVGIG (reference sequence). This CDR3 has 11 residues. V gave up 7 bases and J gave up 9 bases; unmatched junction bases: 2. The CDR3 loop is CASGLAGEQFF. CDR3 DNA: TGTGCCTCCGGACTAGCGGGTGAGCAGTTCTTC.

This clone was seen a single time. The V gene is TRBV19, the J gene TRBJ2-7, with D hard to call. Germline values: CDR1 LNHDA, CDR2 SQIVND (reference sequence). This CDR3 spans 13 amino acids. Between the trimmed V and J ends, which lost 7 bases and 5 bases, there was a span of 15 bases. The CDR3 sequence: CASTPQHGHEQYF. CDR3 DNA sequence: TGTGCCAGTACCCCACAGCATGGCCACGAGCAGTACTTC.